Shown below are 9 T cell receptor beta chains from a single sample sequenced in a study of T-cell reconstitution after alpha-beta-depleted transplantation in children (dated by TCRdb to the mid-2010s). Libraries were prepared through PCR. For sequencing, an Illumina HiSeq 2500 was employed. TCR library preparation used molecular barcoding, with unique molecular identifiers applied to normalize quantification of the TCRbeta repertoire. TCRdb reprocessed the public reads (quality trimming at Q25 with fastp, clone calling with MiXCR) and kept in-frame beta chains. A single entry per CDR3 protein holds the most common genes and DNA from its merged rows. For this sample there are about 260,000 distinct CDR3 sequences; roughly 8.2% appear just once. The top ten clones comprise roughly 5.8% of the sample. The intended sense of this specimen's treatment or condition label: allogeneic hematopoietic cell transplantation with graft depleted of TCRalphabeta T cells and CD19 B cells.

Sequencing used PBMCs, mostly from graft donor cells, obtained 180 days after TCRalphabeta/CD19-depleted stem cell transplant. The source of these receptors is a male patient younger than 18 who had a stem cell transplant for acute lymphoblastic leukemia, so the T cells may come from the graft donor.

Ten or more counts support this clonotype. The chain has TRBV2 and TRBJ2-7; TRBD2 is a possible D gene (5 bases). V was clipped by 4 bases and J by 3 bases, with 16 bases between them. The CDR3 consists of 15 residues. Germline V CDR1 and CDR2: SNHLY, FYNNEI. The CDR3 loop is CASSVGPSGYYEQYF. Here the CDR3 DNA reads TGTGCCAGCAGTGTCGGGCCCTCGGGGTACTACGAGCAGTACTTC. Full variable domain (remainder filled in from reference TRBV2 and TRBJ2-7): EPEVTQTPSHQVTQMGQEVILRCVPISNHLYFYWYRQILGQKVEFLVSFYNNEISEKSEIFDDQFSVERPDGSNFTLKIRSTKLEDSAMYFCASSVGPSGYYEQYFGPGTRLTVT.

This clonotype was seen repeatedly, ten times or more. This chain joins TRBV5-1 and TRBJ2-7; 8 nucleotides match TRBD2. Germline CDR1 SGHRS, CDR2 YFSETQ. V lost 4 bases, J lost 6 bases, and 9 bases stayed unmatched. The CDR3 contains 14 residues. CDR3 bases: TGCGCCAGCAGCCCTATAGCGGGAACGGGCGAGCAGTACTTC. It codes for CASSPIAGTGEQYF.

This clonotype was observed a few times. This rearrangement joins TRBV24-1 to TRBJ2-3; possibly TRBD1 or TRBD2 for D (5 bases each). Germline V CDR1 and CDR2: KGHDR, SFDVKD. Trimming removed 5 bases at V and 8 bases at J, with 16 bases between. The CDR3 spans 14 residues. CDR3 coding DNA: TGTGCCACCAGTGTGCCGAGTCCGAGGGGTACGCAGTATTTT. It codes for CATSVPSPRGTQYF.

This clonotype was recorded at least ten times. CDR3 nucleotides: TGCGCCAGCAGCGCGGGACTAGCGGGAACCCACAATGAGCAGTTCTTC. Translation: CASSAGLAGTHNEQFF. The J gene is TRBJ2-1, the V gene TRBV5-1, with TRBD2 identical over 13 bases. The CDR3 length is 16 residues. Germline lookup yields CDR1 SGHRS and CDR2 YFSETQ. The V and J ends lost 4 bases and 5 bases, in that order; junction bases with no gene match: 6.

The chain combines TRBV7-9 with TRBJ2-7; D possibly corresponds to TRBD2 (5 bases). The ends were cut back, 0 bases at V and 0 bases at J, with 15 bases in the middle. The CDR3 runs to 17 residues. CDR1 is SEHNR, CDR2 FQNEAQ, per germline (reference sequence). This CDR3 is CASSLAKGRSGSYEQYF. The CDR3 bases are TGTGCCAGCAGCTTAGCGAAGGGCAGAAGCGGCTCCTACGAGCAGTACTTC. Full variable domain (remainder filled in from reference TRBV7-9 and TRBJ2-7): DTGVSQNPRHKITKRGQNVTFRCDPISEHNRLYWYRQTLGQGPEFLTYFQNEAQLEKSRLLSDRFSAERPKGSFSTLEIQRTEQGDSAMYLCASSLAKGRSGSYEQYFGPGTRLTVT.

The table lists this clonotype with many counts. This chain's CDR3 is CASSRGMSNQPQHF. The CDR3 DNA reads TGTGCCAGCAGCAGAGGGATGAGCAATCAGCCCCAGCATTTT. The V gene is TRBV7-2, the J gene TRBJ1-5; D remains ambiguous. The CDR3 length is 14 residues. With 5 bases removed from V and 1 base from J, the gap between germline ends came to 9 bases. Germline CDR1 reads SGHTA; CDR2 reads FQGNSA.

This clonotype was recorded many times. The genes are TRBV5-1 and TRBJ1-6, with 7 positions matching TRBD1. The CDR3 runs 15 residues. CDR1 is SGHRS and CDR2 is YFSETQ in the germline V gene. Trimming took 0 bases from V and 8 from J; bases not matched to a gene: 5. The CDR3 reads CASSLVQGIDSPLHF. CDR3 bases: TGCGCCAGCAGCTTGGTACAGGGGATCGATTCACCCCTCCACTTT.

The sample holds many counts of this clonotype. The chain carries TRBV9 and TRBJ2-7; no firm D call. Germline V gene sequence: CDR1 SGDLS, CDR2 YYNGEE. CDR3 length equals 14 residues. V shed 0 bases and J shed 0 bases, with 7 bases lying between them. This CDR3 is CASSVGTDSYEQYF. The CDR3 bases are TGTGCCAGCAGCGTAGGGACGGACTCCTACGAGCAGTACTTC.

As concerns this clonotype: A much bigger clone sits one base away, suggesting this may be a read error. The chain is built from TRBV5-1 and TRBJ2-3, with 16 bases fitting TRBD2. CDR1 is SGHRS and CDR2 is YFSETQ in the germline V gene. This CDR3 spans 17 amino acids. This CDR3 is CASSSGLAGGYTHTQYF. The CDR3 DNA is TGCGCCAGCAGCTCGGGACTAGCGGGGGGGTACACACATACGCAGTATTTT.